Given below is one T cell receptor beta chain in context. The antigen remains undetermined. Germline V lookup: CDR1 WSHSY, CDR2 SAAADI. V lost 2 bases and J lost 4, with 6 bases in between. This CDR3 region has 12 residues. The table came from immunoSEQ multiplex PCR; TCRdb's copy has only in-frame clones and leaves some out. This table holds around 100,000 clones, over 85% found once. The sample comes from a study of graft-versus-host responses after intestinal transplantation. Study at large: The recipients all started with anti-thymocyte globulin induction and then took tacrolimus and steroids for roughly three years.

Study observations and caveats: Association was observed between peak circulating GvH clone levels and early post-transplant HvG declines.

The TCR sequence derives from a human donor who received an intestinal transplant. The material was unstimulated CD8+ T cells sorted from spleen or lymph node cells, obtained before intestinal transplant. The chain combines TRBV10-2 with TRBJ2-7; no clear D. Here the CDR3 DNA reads TGCGCCAGCAGTGAGGACCCGTACGAGCAGTACTTC. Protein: CASSEDPYEQYF.